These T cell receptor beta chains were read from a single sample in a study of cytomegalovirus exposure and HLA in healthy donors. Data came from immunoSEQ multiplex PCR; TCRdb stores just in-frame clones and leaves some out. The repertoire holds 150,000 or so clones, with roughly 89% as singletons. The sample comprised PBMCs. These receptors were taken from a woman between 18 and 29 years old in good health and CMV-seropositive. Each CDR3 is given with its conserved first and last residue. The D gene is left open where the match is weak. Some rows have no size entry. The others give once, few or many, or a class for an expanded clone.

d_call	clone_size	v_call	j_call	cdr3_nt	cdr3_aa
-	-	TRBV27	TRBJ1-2	TGTGCCAGCAGCACGACGGGACTCCGGGATGGCTACACCTTC	CASSTTGLRDGYTF
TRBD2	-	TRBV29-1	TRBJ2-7	TGCAGCGTCCGGTGGGGCGGGGGAAGCTCCTACGAGCAGTACTTC	CSVRWGGGSSYEQYF
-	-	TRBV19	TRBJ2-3	TGTGCCAGTAGGTCGGGGGGCACAGATACGCAGTATTTT	CASRSGGTDTQYF
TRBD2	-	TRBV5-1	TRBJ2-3	TGCGCCAGCAGCCCTAGCGGGCCTCGCACAGATACGCAGTATTTT	CASSPSGPRTDTQYF
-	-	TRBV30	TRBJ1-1	TGTGCCTGGGGAAGGGGGGGCGGCACTGAAGCTTTCTTT	CAWGRGGGTEAFF
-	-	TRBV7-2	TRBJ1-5	TGTGCCAGCAGCGTCCCAGGCTTCGGTCAGCCCCAGCATTTT	CASSVPGFGQPQHF
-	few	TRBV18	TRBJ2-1	TGTGCCAGCTCACACACCAACAATGAGCAGTTCTTC	CASSHTNNEQFF
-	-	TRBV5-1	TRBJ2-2	TGCGCCAGCAGCTTGGACGGACAGCTGAACACCGGGGAGCTGTTTTTT	CASSLDGQLNTGELFF
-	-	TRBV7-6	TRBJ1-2	TGTGCCAGCAGCCCCCGATACAGACCTAACTATGGCTACACCTTC	CASSPRYRPNYGYTF
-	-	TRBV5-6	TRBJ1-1	TGTGCCAGCAGCATACGACAGGTGACGAACACTGAAGCTTTCTTT	CASSIRQVTNTEAFF
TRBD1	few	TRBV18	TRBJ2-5	TGTGCCAGCTCACCGGTGACAGGGGGAGAGACCCAGTACTTC	CASSPVTGGETQYF
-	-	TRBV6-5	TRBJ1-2	TGTGCCAGCAGTCCCTCCGAGTGGGGGCGGTTGGGCTACACCTTC	CASSPSEWGRLGYTF
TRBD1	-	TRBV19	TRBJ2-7	TGTGCCAGGAGTCGGAGCCGGGACAGATACGAGCAGTACTTC	CARSRSRDRYEQYF
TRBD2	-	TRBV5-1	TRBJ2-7	TGCGCCAGCAGCTTACCCGTAGCGGGGGACTCCTACGAGCAGTACTTC	CASSLPVAGDSYEQYF
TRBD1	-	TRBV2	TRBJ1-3	TGTGCCAGAGGGGACAGGGGGAACACCATATATTTT	CARGDRGNTIYF
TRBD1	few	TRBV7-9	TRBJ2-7	TGTGCCAGCAGCCTCCACGTGGACAGGGGTTCCGAGCAGTACTTC	CASSLHVDRGSEQYF
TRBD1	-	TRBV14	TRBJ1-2	TGTGCCAGCAGCGTACCGGGACAGGGGTCGAGGGGCTACACCTTC	CASSVPGQGSRGYTF
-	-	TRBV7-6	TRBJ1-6	TGTGCCAGCAGCTTACGATTGGCTTGGGACACAAATTCACCCCTCCACTTT	CASSLRLAWDTNSPLHF
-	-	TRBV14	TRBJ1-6	TGTGCCAGCAGCCAAGAAGCCGTTAATTCACCCCTCCACTTT	CASSQEAVNSPLHF
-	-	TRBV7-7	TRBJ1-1	TGTGCCAGCAGTTTGGGCGAGAACACTGAAGCTTTCTTT	CASSLGENTEAFF
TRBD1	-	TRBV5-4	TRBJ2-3	TGTGCCAGCAGCTCTAGGACAGGGGGAGATACGCAGTATTTT	CASSSRTGGDTQYF
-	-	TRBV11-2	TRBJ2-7	TGTGCCAGCAGCTTAAGTTACGGTCGGGAGTCCTACGAGCAGTACTTC	CASSLSYGRESYEQYF
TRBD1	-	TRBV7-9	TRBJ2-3	TGTGCCAGCAGCTGGAGGGACAGGGGGCGAGGGCGCACAGATACGCAGTATTTT	CASSWRDRGRGRTDTQYF
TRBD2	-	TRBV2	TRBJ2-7	TGTGCCAGCAGCTTATCGGGGGGGGTTTACGAGCAGTACTTC	CASSLSGGVYEQYF
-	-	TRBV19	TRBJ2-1	TGTGCCAGTAGTTCAAGACCGGGCAATGAGCAGTTCTTC	CASSSRPGNEQFF
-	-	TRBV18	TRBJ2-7	TGTGCCAGCCTTGGCAGGTCCTACGAGCAGTACTTC	CASLGRSYEQYF
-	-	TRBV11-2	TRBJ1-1	TGTGCCAGCAGCTTAGCGGCGACACTGAACACTGAAGCTTTCTTT	CASSLAATLNTEAFF
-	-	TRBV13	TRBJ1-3	TGTGCCAGCAGCCCCAGGCTCCGAAACACCATATATTTT	CASSPRLRNTIYF
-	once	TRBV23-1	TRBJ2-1	TGCGCCAGCAGTCCACATACCCCGGGGGAGCATAGCAATGAGCAGTTCTTC	CASSPHTPGEHSNEQFF